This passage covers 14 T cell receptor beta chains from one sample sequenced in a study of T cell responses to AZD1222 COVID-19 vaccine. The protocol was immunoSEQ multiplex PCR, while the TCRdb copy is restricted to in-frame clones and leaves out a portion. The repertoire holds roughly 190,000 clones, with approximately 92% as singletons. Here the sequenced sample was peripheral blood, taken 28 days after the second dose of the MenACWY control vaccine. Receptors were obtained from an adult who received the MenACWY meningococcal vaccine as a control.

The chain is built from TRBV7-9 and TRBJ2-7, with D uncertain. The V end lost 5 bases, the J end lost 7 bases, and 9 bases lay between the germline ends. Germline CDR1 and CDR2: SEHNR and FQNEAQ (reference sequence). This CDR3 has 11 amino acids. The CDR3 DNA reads TGTGCCAGCAGCCCCCTTGAGGAGCAGTACTTC. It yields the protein CASSPLEEQYF.

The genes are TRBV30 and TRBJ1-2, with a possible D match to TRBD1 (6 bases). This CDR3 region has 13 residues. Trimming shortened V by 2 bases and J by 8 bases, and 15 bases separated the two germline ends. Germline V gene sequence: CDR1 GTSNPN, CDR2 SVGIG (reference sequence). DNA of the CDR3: TGTGCCTGGAGTCCTGGGGGGGCGCGAGGCTACACCTTC. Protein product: CAWSPGGARGYTF.

This chain's CDR3 is CASDRGAGFEKLFF. DNA of the CDR3: TGTGCCAGCGACAGGGGCGCGGGGTTTGAAAAACTGTTTTTT. This chain connects TRBV7-9 to TRBJ1-4, with 8 bases matching TRBD1. Germline lookup yields CDR1 SEHNR and CDR2 FQNEAQ (reference sequence). V gave up 8 bases and J gave up 7 bases; unmatched junction bases: 9. This CDR3 has 14 amino acids.

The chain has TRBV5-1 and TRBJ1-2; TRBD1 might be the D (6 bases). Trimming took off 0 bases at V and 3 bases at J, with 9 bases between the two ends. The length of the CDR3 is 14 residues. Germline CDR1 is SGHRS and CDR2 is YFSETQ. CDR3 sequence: CASSLDREDYGYTF. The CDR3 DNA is TGCGCCAGCAGCTTGGACAGGGAGGACTATGGCTACACCTTC.

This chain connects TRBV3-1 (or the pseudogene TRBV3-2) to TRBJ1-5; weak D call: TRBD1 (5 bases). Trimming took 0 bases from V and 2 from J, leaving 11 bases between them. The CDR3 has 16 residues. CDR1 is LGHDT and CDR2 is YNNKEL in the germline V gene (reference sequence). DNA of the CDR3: TGTGCCAGCAGCCAAGATGGGGCAGTTGGCAATCAGCCCCAGCATTTT. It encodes CASSQDGAVGNQPQHF.

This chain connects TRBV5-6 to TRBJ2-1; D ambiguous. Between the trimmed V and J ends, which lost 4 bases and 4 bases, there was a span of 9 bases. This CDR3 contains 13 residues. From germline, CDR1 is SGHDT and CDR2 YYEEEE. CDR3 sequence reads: CASSPSPYNEQFF. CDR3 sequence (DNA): TGTGCCAGCAGCCCAAGTCCGTACAATGAGCAGTTCTTC.

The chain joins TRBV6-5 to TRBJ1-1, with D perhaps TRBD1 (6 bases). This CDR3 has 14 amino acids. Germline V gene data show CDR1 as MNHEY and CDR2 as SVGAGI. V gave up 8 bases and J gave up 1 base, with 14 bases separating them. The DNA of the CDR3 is TGTGCCAGCCGCAGAGGGGGAGGGAACACTGAAGCTTTCTTT. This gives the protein CASRRGGGNTEAFF.

CDR3 bases: TGTGCCAGCAGCCCCTGGACAGGGGGCGGAAATGGCTACACCTTC. As protein: CASSPWTGGGNGYTF. The chain recombines TRBV7-2 with TRBJ1-2; 11 bases line up with TRBD1. Germline V gene sequence: CDR1 SGHTA, CDR2 FQGNSA. This CDR3 has 15 amino acids. J gave up 6 bases and V 5 bases, and 8 bases lay outside the gene matches.

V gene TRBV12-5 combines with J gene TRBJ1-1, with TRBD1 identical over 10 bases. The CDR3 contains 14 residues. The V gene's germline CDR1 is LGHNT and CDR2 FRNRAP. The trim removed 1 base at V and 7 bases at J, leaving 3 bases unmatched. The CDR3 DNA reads TGTGCTAGTGGTTTGGGGGACAGGGGCGGTGAAGCTTTCTTT. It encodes CASGLGDRGGEAFF.

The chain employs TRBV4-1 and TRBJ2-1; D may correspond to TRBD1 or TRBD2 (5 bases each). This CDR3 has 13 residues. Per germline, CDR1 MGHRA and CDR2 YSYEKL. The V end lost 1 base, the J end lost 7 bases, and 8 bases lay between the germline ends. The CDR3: CASSQVWGNEQFF. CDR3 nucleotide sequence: TGCGCCAGCAGCCAAGTATGGGGGAATGAGCAGTTCTTC.

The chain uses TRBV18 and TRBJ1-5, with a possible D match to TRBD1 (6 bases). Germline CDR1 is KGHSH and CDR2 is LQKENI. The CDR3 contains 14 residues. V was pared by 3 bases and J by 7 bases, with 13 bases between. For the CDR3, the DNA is TGTGCCAGCTCACCGAGGGGGGAAGGACAGCCCCAGCATTTT. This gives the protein CASSPRGEGQPQHF. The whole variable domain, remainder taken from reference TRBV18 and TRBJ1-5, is NAGVMQNPRHLVRRRGQEARLRCSPMKGHSHVYWYRQLPEEGLKFMVYLQKENIIDESGMPKERFSAEFPKEGPSILRIQQVVRGDSAAYFCASSPRGEGQPQHFGDGTRLSIL.

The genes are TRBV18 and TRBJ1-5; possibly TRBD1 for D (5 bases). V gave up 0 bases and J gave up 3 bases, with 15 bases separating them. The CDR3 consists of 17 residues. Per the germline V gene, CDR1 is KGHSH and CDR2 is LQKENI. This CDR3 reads CASSPPLESRANQPQHF. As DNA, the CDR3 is TGTGCCAGCTCACCACCCCTGGAGTCCAGGGCCAATCAGCCCCAGCATTTT.

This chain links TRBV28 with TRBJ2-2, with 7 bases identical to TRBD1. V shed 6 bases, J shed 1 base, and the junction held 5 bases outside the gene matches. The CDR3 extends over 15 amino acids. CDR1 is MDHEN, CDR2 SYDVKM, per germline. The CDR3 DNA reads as TGTGCCAGCAGGCCCGGGACAGTGAACACCGGGGAGCTGTTTTTT. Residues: CASRPGTVNTGELFF.

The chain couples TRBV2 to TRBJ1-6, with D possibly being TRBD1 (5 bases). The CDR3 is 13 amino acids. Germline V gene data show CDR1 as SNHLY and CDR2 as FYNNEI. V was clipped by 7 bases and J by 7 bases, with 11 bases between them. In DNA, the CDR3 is TGTGCCAGCACGACAGTTTCCAATTCACCCCTCCACTTT. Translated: CASTTVSNSPLHF.